The T cell receptor (beta chain) described here comes from a study of blood T cell repertoires in COVID-19. Study as a whole: The United States, Italy and Spain supplied acute and convalescent COVID-19 samples. T cells, B-cell-depleted T cells, or PBMCs provided the cDNA or gDNA that served as material.

Methods used by the authors: Nucleated cell counts were estimated from reference gene primer amplification. Here immunoSEQ multiplex PCR was the method, and the copy in TCRdb shows in-frame clones only, minus some. That table gives V, J and clone size, and the DNA gave D and trimming. The data contain fewer than 70,000 clones, 70% to 90% of them singletons. The CDR3 contains 17 residues. The chain combines TRBV21-1 with TRBJ2-5; TRBD1, as called in the table, went unchecked against the DNA. TRBV21-1 is an annotated pseudogene. The specimen sequenced was peripheral blood. The sequence was obtained from a woman in her 70s with active COVID-19. The CDR3 DNA reads as TGTGCCACCAGGCCTGCTTCGACAGTCGGTGGGAAAGAGACCCAGTACTTC. Protein sequence: CATRPASTVGGKETQYF.